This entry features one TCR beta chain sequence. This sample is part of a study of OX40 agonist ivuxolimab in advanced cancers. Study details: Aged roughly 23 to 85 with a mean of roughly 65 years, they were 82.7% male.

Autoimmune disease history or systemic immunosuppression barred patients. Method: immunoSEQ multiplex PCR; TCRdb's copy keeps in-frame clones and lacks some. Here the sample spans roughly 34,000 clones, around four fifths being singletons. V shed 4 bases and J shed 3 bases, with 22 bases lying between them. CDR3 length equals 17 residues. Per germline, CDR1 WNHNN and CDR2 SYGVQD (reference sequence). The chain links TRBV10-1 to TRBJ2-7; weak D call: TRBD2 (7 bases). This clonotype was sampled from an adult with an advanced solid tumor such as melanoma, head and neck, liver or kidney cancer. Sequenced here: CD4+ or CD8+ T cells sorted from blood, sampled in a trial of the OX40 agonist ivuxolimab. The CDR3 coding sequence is TGCGCCAGCAGTGCTATTGGTTGGGGGCCGGGGGGCTACGAGCAGTACTTC. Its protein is CASSAIGWGPGGYEQYF.